This record concerns one TCR beta chain sequence. The antigen remains undetermined. Chemo-refractory metastatic non-small-cell lung cancer patients received focal radiation with ipilimumab CTLA-4 blockade. The data derive from a study of radiotherapy plus CTLA-4 blockade in lung cancer. Study as a whole: Objective responses arose in about 17% of patients, and 25% to 35% experienced disease control.

TCRdb's table, derived via immunoSEQ multiplex PCR, lists solely in-frame clones and lacks some. The sample holds fewer than 90,000 clones, roughly four fifths seen once. V gave up 5 bases and J gave up 5 bases; unmatched junction bases: 8. There are 14 residues in the CDR3. The germline gives CDR1 SGHRS, CDR2 YFSETQ. Findings of the study overall: Early clone dynamics of blood T cells, plus interferon-beta, reportedly predicted response best. Peripheral blood showed expansion of tumor-derived TCR clones after radiotherapy and ipilimumab.

This chain links TRBV5-1 with TRBJ2-5; TRBD1 matches at 8 bases. The specimen comprised peripheral blood, sampled from a patient treated with radiotherapy plus ipilimumab. This clonotype was sampled from a human donor with non-small cell lung cancer who had stable disease on radiotherapy plus ipilimumab. CDR3 nucleotide sequence: TGCGCCAGCAGGGTCCAGGGGGCGTTTGAGACCCAGTACTTC. Translated: CASRVQGAFETQYF.